These T cell receptor beta chains were read from a single sample in a study of cytomegalovirus exposure and HLA in healthy donors. TCRdb keeps only in-frame clones here, not all; method: immunoSEQ multiplex PCR. The sample consists of about 190,000 clones, around 79% of them appearing once. Sequencing used PBMCs. Receptors were obtained from a woman in her fifties or sixties in good health and CMV-seronegative. The CDR3 runs from the conserved cysteine through the conserved F or W. Fields, in order: V gene, J gene, D gene, clone size, CDR3 protein, CDR3 DNA. The D gene is left open where the match is weak. Expanded clones are given a class, and other clones once, few, many or no size at all.

v_gene: TRBV18; j_gene: TRBJ2-1; d_gene: .; abundance: few; CDR3aa: CASSPPQTYNEQFF; CDR3nt: TGTGCCAGCTCACCACCGCAAACTTACAATGAGCAGTTCTTC
v_gene: TRBV19; j_gene: TRBJ1-2; d_gene: .; abundance: .; CDR3aa: CASSIRDYGYTF; CDR3nt: TGTGCCAGTAGTATTCGCGACTATGGCTACACCTTC
v_gene: TRBV28; j_gene: TRBJ1-5; d_gene: .; abundance: .; CDR3aa: CASSSPNSFYSNQPQHF; CDR3nt: TGTGCCAGCAGTTCCCCGAACAGTTTCTATAGCAATCAGCCCCAGCATTTT
v_gene: TRBV7-9; j_gene: TRBJ1-1; d_gene: .; abundance: .; CDR3aa: CASIKASGTEAFF; CDR3nt: TGTGCCAGCATCAAAGCCTCGGGCACTGAAGCTTTCTTT
v_gene: TRBV18; j_gene: TRBJ1-3; d_gene: TRBD1; abundance: .; CDR3aa: CASRKTGGSGNTIYF; CDR3nt: TGTGCCAGCCGCAAAACAGGGGGATCTGGAAACACCATATATTTT
v_gene: TRBV7-6; j_gene: TRBJ1-5; d_gene: .; abundance: .; CDR3aa: CASSSNESQAGNQPQHF; CDR3nt: TGTGCCAGCAGCTCAAACGAATCGCAGGCGGGAAATCAGCCCCAGCATTTT
v_gene: TRBV10-3; j_gene: TRBJ2-2; d_gene: TRBD2; abundance: .; CDR3aa: CAISELGLAGVQTGELFF; CDR3nt: TGTGCCATCAGTGAGTTAGGGCTAGCGGGAGTACAAACCGGGGAGCTGTTTTTT
v_gene: TRBV27; j_gene: TRBJ1-1; d_gene: .; abundance: once; CDR3aa: CASSSRGTEAFF; CDR3nt: TGTGCCAGCAGTTCCCGGGGTACTGAAGCTTTCTTT
v_gene: TRBV7-8; j_gene: TRBJ2-5; d_gene: TRBD2; abundance: .; CDR3aa: CASSPGLARVWQETQYF; CDR3nt: TGTGCCAGCAGCCCCGGACTAGCGAGGGTGTGGCAAGAGACCCAGTACTTC
v_gene: TRBV7-2; j_gene: TRBJ1-1; d_gene: .; abundance: few; CDR3aa: CASSQRSGSAEAFF; CDR3nt: TGTGCCAGCAGTCAAAGGTCGGGGAGCGCTGAAGCTTTCTTT
v_gene: TRBV7-9; j_gene: TRBJ2-5; d_gene: .; abundance: .; CDR3aa: CASSTRTAGETQYF; CDR3nt: TGTGCCAGCAGCACACGGACAGCCGGGGAGACCCAGTACTTC
v_gene: TRBV28; j_gene: TRBJ2-4; d_gene: TRBD1; abundance: .; CDR3aa: CASRPRTGRLPPLAKNIQYF; CDR3nt: TGTGCCAGCAGGCCAAGGACAGGAAGACTTCCTCCGCTAGCCAAAAACATTCAGTACTTC
v_gene: TRBV11-2; j_gene: TRBJ2-7; d_gene: TRBD2; abundance: .; CDR3aa: CASRLAGPGEQYF; CDR3nt: TGTGCCAGCAGACTAGCGGGCCCAGGGGAGCAGTACTTC
v_gene: TRBV27; j_gene: TRBJ1-2; d_gene: TRBD1; abundance: .; CDR3aa: CASSSDRVAGYTF; CDR3nt: TGTGCCAGCAGTTCGGACAGGGTGGCCGGCTACACCTTC
v_gene: TRBV29-1; j_gene: TRBJ2-1; d_gene: TRBD2; abundance: .; CDR3aa: CSVDATSGVGREQFF; CDR3nt: TGCAGCGTCGATGCGACTAGCGGGGTGGGGAGGGAGCAGTTCTTC
v_gene: TRBV5-4; j_gene: TRBJ2-2; d_gene: TRBD1; abundance: few; CDR3aa: CASSFRPGTGDPGELFF; CDR3nt: TGTGCCAGCAGCTTCCGTCCCGGGACAGGAGATCCCGGGGAGCTGTTTTTT
v_gene: TRBV28; j_gene: TRBJ1-4; d_gene: .; abundance: .; CDR3aa: CAIGGAGIVEKLFF; CDR3nt: TGTGCCATAGGGGGTGCAGGGATAGTGGAAAAACTGTTTTTT
v_gene: TRBV7-2; j_gene: TRBJ2-7; d_gene: .; abundance: .; CDR3aa: CASSLLYEQYF; CDR3nt: TGTGCCAGCAGCCTCCTCTACGAGCAGTACTTC
v_gene: TRBV29-1; j_gene: TRBJ2-7; d_gene: TRBD2; abundance: .; CDR3aa: CSVLGLAETSYEQYF; CDR3nt: TGCAGCGTGCTAGGGCTAGCGGAGACCTCCTACGAGCAGTACTTC